The clone carrying this TCR beta chain was counted a few times. Its matching antigen is unknown. A second PCR of about 7 to 12 cycles used a sample-barcoded 5' primer and a J-beta primer mix. Carrying 12 random nucleotides, a template-switch adaptor labeled each individual cDNA molecule. TCRdb ran MiXCR on the 5' RACE reads and lists one entry per CDR3 protein. The data hold some 1.4 million distinct CDR3 sequences, with approximately 38% observed a single time. Trimming stripped 9 bases from V and 7 bases from J, with 15 bases between. The CDR3 loop spans 13 amino acids. Individuals who donated were healthy Caucasians from Russia aged 6 to 90. The sample originates from a study of blood T cells in healthy people across ages. Notes on the study in general: Greater diversity and more naive CD4+ cells were seen in long-lived donors than in aged donors.

Sequences were obtained from blood. The source is a woman aged 18-29 years in good health. The chain employs TRBV12-3 or TRBV12-4 and TRBJ1-4; perhaps TRBD1 as D (5 bases). The CDR3 loop reads CASGRDSGEKLFF. CDR3 coding DNA: TGTGCCAGTGGGCGGGACTCGGGTGAAAAACTGTTTTTT.